Below, 31 T cell receptor beta chains from the same sample are listed, as sequenced in a study of blood T cell repertoires in COVID-19. The protocol was immunoSEQ multiplex PCR, while the TCRdb copy is restricted to in-frame clones and leaves out a portion. The table shows about 59,000 clones, with around three quarters occurring only once. The sequenced material came from peripheral blood. The origin of the receptors is a man aged 55 to 70 with acute or convalescent COVID-19.

The CDR3: CASSAGNYEQYF. The CDR3 DNA follows: TGTGCCAGCAGTGCGGGGAACTACGAGCAGTACTTC. The gene calls are TRBV25-1 and TRBJ2-7; a weak D match, TRBD2 (5 bases). The CDR3 runs 12 residues. Germline V gives CDR1 MGHDK, CDR2 SYGVNS. With 4 bases removed from V and 3 bases from J, the gap between germline ends came to 7 bases.

This clone was seen only once. The rearrangement uses TRBV3-1 (or the pseudogene TRBV3-2) and TRBJ1-1; a weak D match, TRBD1 (6 bases). The CDR3 has 13 residues. Deletions cut 6 bases from V and 6 bases from J, with 14 bases between. CDR1 and CDR2 (germline): LGHDT, YNNKEL (reference sequence). The CDR3 DNA is TGTGCCAGCAGAGAACAGGGTCTCGCTGAAGCTTTCTTT. The encoded protein is CASREQGLAEAFF.

The chain combines TRBV27 with TRBJ2-2, with 10 positions matching TRBD2. V dropped 5 bases and J dropped 3; count of bases not matched to a gene: 6. The germline gives CDR1 MNHEY, CDR2 SMNVEV (reference sequence). The CDR3 runs 16 residues. CDR3 in amino acids: CASSLRSGRYTGELFF. In DNA, the CDR3 is TGTGCCAGCAGTCTACGTAGCGGGAGGTACACCGGGGAGCTGTTTTTT.

This clone was seen only once. The DNA for the CDR3 is TGTGCCAGTAGTCGCAGGGATCAGCCCCAGCATTTT. This translates into CASSRRDQPQHF. This chain connects TRBV19 to TRBJ1-5, with D maybe TRBD1 (5 bases). V was trimmed by 5 bases and J by 5 bases, leaving 7 bases between them. CDR1 is LNHDA and CDR2 is SQIVND in the germline V gene (reference sequence). This CDR3 contains 12 residues.

This clone came up once. The chain is built from TRBV15 and TRBJ2-5; TRBD1 matches at 8 bases. Germline CDR1 reads LNHNV; CDR2 reads YYDKDF (reference sequence). Trimming cost V 5 bases and J 5 bases; bases outside gene matches: 10. This CDR3 is 15 amino acids long. The CDR3 is CATSGLDRAVETQYF. CDR3 nucleotide sequence: TGTGCCACCAGCGGATTGGACAGGGCCGTCGAGACCCAGTACTTC.

The gene calls are TRBV5-1 and TRBJ2-3; D may be TRBD1 (6 bases). V lost 4 bases to trimming and J lost 5 bases, with 29 bases between them. CDR3 size: 19 residues. Germline loops: CDR1 SGHRS, CDR2 YFSETQ. The CDR3 DNA reads TGCGCCAGCAGCCGAAAACCCTATGGACAGCCCCTCAAGGAAGATACGCAGTATTTT. Translated, it gives CASSRKPYGQPLKEDTQYF.

This chain joins TRBV28 and TRBJ1-2; 7 bases are shared with TRBD1. CDR1 is MDHEN and CDR2 is SYDVKM in the germline V gene. The CDR3 consists of 12 residues. V dropped 4 bases and J dropped 10; count of bases not matched to a gene: 6. The CDR3 DNA follows: TGTGCCAGCAGTTGGACAGGTTTTGACTACACCTTC. Translated, it gives CASSWTGFDYTF.

J is TRBJ2-7 and V is TRBV19; TRBD2 agrees at 10 bases. Trimming cost V 6 bases and J 0 bases; bases outside gene matches: 2. The CDR3 totals 14 residues. Germline V lookup: CDR1 LNHDA, CDR2 SQIVND (reference sequence). The CDR3 loop reads CASRAGGSSYEQYF. CDR3 nucleotides: TGTGCCAGTAGAGCGGGAGGGAGCTCCTACGAGCAGTACTTC.

The gene calls are TRBV7-2 and TRBJ1-3, with D maybe TRBD1 (5 bases). Per the germline V gene, CDR1 is SGHTA and CDR2 is FQGNSA. The ends were cut back, 5 bases at V and 3 bases at J, with 14 bases in the middle. This CDR3 has 15 amino acids. The CDR3: CASSPGPQGGNTIYF. CDR3 nucleotide sequence: TGTGCCAGCAGCCCTGGCCCTCAGGGTGGAAACACCATATATTTT.

The chain employs TRBV7-2 and TRBJ2-5; possible D gene TRBD2, 5 bases. Trimming took off 2 bases at V and 2 bases at J, with 12 bases between the two ends. Germline V gene lookup returns CDR1 SGHTA and CDR2 FQGNSA. The length of the CDR3 is 15 residues. The CDR3 nucleotides read TGTGCCAGCAGCTTATGGGCTAGGAGGCAAGAGACCCAGTACTTC. Encoded protein: CASSLWARRQETQYF.

The chain carries TRBV5-6 and TRBJ1-2; perhaps TRBD1 as D (5 bases). Trimming cost V 0 bases and J 1 base, with 13 bases left between them. Per germline, CDR1 SGHDT and CDR2 YYEEEE. CDR3 size: 16 residues. The CDR3 sequence: CASSLERFRVNYGYTF. The CDR3 bases are TGTGCCAGCAGCTTGGAGAGGTTCAGGGTTAACTATGGCTACACCTTC.

The chain has TRBV2 and TRBJ2-5; D might be TRBD2 (5 bases). V was trimmed by 1 base and J by 5 bases, leaving 5 bases between them. Per germline, CDR1 SNHLY and CDR2 FYNNEI. The CDR3 extends over 12 amino acids. The CDR3 DNA reads TGTGCCAGCAGTGAAGGAGGGGAGACCCAGTACTTC. This encodes CASSEGGETQYF.

This clone was seen a single time. V and J are TRBV7-6 and TRBJ1-1; possible D gene TRBD1, 6 bases. The CDR3 is made up of 16 amino acids. Germline CDR1 SGHVS, CDR2 FNYEAQ. Trimming took off 2 bases at V and 0 bases at J, with 13 bases between the two ends. The CDR3 is CASSLSQGPVNTEAFF. The CDR3 DNA reads TGTGCCAGCAGCTTAAGTCAGGGGCCGGTGAACACTGAAGCTTTCTTT.

This chain joins TRBV30 and TRBJ2-3, with D possibly TRBD1 on 6 matching bases. The V end was cut by 2 bases, the J end by 2 bases, with 14 bases between. The CDR3 is 15 amino acids. Germline loops: CDR1 GTSNPN, CDR2 SVGIG (reference sequence). The CDR3 DNA reads as TGTGCCTGGAGTATACGAGGGGGACCCACAGATACGCAGTATTTT. It specifies CAWSIRGGPTDTQYF.

The chain carries TRBV12-3 or TRBV12-4 and TRBJ1-2; D may be TRBD1 (5 bases). The ends were cut back, 6 bases at V and 3 bases at J, with 11 bases in the middle. This CDR3 comprises 13 residues. CDR3 amino acids: CASSSGVDYGYTF. In DNA form, the CDR3 reads TGTGCCAGCAGCTCGGGGGTAGACTATGGCTACACCTTC.

This clone appeared a few times. The chain couples TRBV27 to TRBJ2-1; 10 bases line up with TRBD2. This CDR3 has 14 residues. Looked up from germline, CDR1 is MNHEY and CDR2 is SMNVEV (reference sequence). V trimming: 5 bases; J trimming: 2 bases; junction bases outside the gene matches: 0. CDR3 loop: CASSGTSAYNEQFF. The CDR3 nucleotides read TGTGCCAGCAGTGGGACTAGCGCCTACAATGAGCAGTTCTTC.

The chain uses TRBV27 and TRBJ1-5; 9 bases agree with TRBD1. Germline loops: CDR1 MNHEY, CDR2 SMNVEV (reference sequence). This CDR3 spans 14 amino acids. The V gene end was trimmed by 5 bases and the J gene end by 7 bases; junction bases not matched to a gene: 6. The CDR3 coding sequence is TGTGCCAGCAGTACCCGACAGGGGGGGCAGCCCCAGCATTTT. Translation: CASSTRQGGQPQHF.

The V and J genes are TRBV9 and TRBJ2-3; 14 positions agree with TRBD2. The germline gives CDR1 SGDLS, CDR2 YYNGEE. This CDR3 is 18 amino acids long. The V segment lost 0 bases and the J segment 4 bases; nucleotides outside the gene matches: 7. The CDR3 nucleotides read TGTGCCAGCAGCGTAGGACTAGCGGGAGGGCCCGGGGCAGATACGCAGTATTTT. This codes for CASSVGLAGGPGADTQYF.

This clone was seen once. The rearrangement uses TRBV5-1 and TRBJ2-1, with 9 bases matching TRBD2. This CDR3 region has 15 residues. The V gene's germline CDR1 is SGHRS and CDR2 YFSETQ. J was trimmed by 6 bases and V by 4 bases; bases with no gene match: 8. The CDR3 sequence is CASSILAGRINEQFF. CDR3 bases: TGCGCCAGCAGCATCCTAGCGGGACGGATCAATGAGCAGTTCTTC.

The rearrangement uses TRBV27 and TRBJ1-6, with D possibly being TRBD1 (6 bases). V was cut by 5 bases and J by 9 bases, with 17 bases left in between. From germline, CDR1 is MNHEY and CDR2 SMNVEV (reference sequence). This CDR3 has 15 residues. The CDR3 DNA reads TGTGCCAGCAGTCGTCGACAGGTCTGGACTTCACCCCTCCACTTT. This sequence encodes CASSRRQVWTSPLHF.

The chain recombines TRBV4-3 with TRBJ2-5; TRBD2 might be the D (5 bases). This CDR3 comprises 15 residues. Germline loops: CDR1 LGHNA, CDR2 YSLEER. V dropped 2 bases and J dropped 2 bases, with 12 bases sitting between them. The CDR3, as DNA: TGCGCCAGCAGCCAAAGAGGGAGAGGGCAAGAGACCCAGTACTTC. Amino acid sequence: CASSQRGRGQETQYF.

The chain has TRBV5-4 and TRBJ1-2; the D is unclear. Deletions cut 3 bases from V and 4 bases from J, with 4 bases between. Looked up from germline, CDR1 is SGHNT and CDR2 is YYREEE (reference sequence). The CDR3 loop spans 11 amino acids. The CDR3 here is CASSSGYGYTF. CDR3 bases: TGTGCCAGCAGCTCCGGCTATGGCTACACCTTC. Looking up the rest from reference TRBV5-4 and TRBJ1-2 gives the full variable domain: ETGVTQSPTHLIKTRGQQVTLRCSSQSGHNTVSWYQQALGQGPQFIFQYYREEENGRGNFPPRFSGLQFPNYSSELNVNALELDDSALYLCASSSGYGYTFGSGTRLTVV.

This clone showed up just once. This chain links TRBV7-9 with TRBJ1-2; 12 bases are a match to TRBD1. Germline V gene lookup returns CDR1 SEHNR and CDR2 FQNEAQ (reference sequence). The CDR3 is made up of 15 amino acids. With 4 bases clipped from V and 7 bases from J, the junction kept 7 bases outside the gene matches. Here the CDR3 DNA reads TGTGCCAGCAGCTCTAGTGGGACAGGGGGCTCTGGCTACACCTTC. Protein: CASSSSGTGGSGYTF.

The rearrangement links TRBV12-3 or TRBV12-4 to TRBJ1-4, with no clear D. V was clipped by 3 bases and J by 7 bases, with 3 bases between them. The CDR3 is 11 residues long. CDR3 sequence: CASSFSEKLFF. The CDR3 DNA sequence: TGTGCCAGCAGTTTTAGTGAAAAACTGTTTTTT.

CDR3 in DNA: TGTGCCAGCAGCACCGGGGGGACTGAAGCTTTCTTT. It encodes CASSTGGTEAFF. The chain carries TRBV9 and TRBJ1-1, with D possibly being TRBD1 (5 bases). Germline V gene data show CDR1 as SGDLS and CDR2 as YYNGEE. Trimming shortened V by 4 bases and J by 5 bases, and 9 bases separated the two germline ends. The CDR3 extends over 12 amino acids.

This clone was detected only once. The J gene is TRBJ1-1, the V gene TRBV6-5; no definite D call. Trimming removed 5 bases from V and 1 base from J, with 11 bases in between. Germline V gene sequence: CDR1 MNHEY, CDR2 SVGAGI. The CDR3 extends over 14 amino acids. The CDR3 region is CASSSIAENTEAFF. In DNA, the CDR3 is TGTGCCAGCAGTAGTATCGCAGAGAACACTGAAGCTTTCTTT.

This chain connects TRBV2 to TRBJ2-1; 15 positions match TRBD2. V lost 3 bases to trimming and J lost 6 bases; unmatched junction nucleotides: 9. The germline V gene encodes CDR1 SNHLY and CDR2 FYNNEI. This CDR3 region has 18 residues. DNA of the CDR3: TGTGCCAGCAGTGATCTCGGACTAGCGGGAGGGGACCGCAATGAGCAGTTCTTC. Its translation is CASSDLGLAGGDRNEQFF.

The chain is built from TRBV5-1 and TRBJ1-1, with no clear D. V dropped 0 bases and J dropped 0 bases, with 12 bases sitting between them. CDR3 length: 16 residues. Germline CDR1 SGHRS, CDR2 YFSETQ. The CDR3 is CASSLALAGMNTEAFF. The CDR3 DNA reads as TGCGCCAGCAGCTTGGCCTTGGCAGGCATGAACACTGAAGCTTTCTTT.

This chain links TRBV24-1 with TRBJ2-5; 8 bases are shared with TRBD1. The CDR3 has 13 amino acids. J was trimmed by 5 bases and V by 10 bases; bases with no gene match: 8. The germline V gene has CDR1 KGHDR and CDR2 SFDVKD. The CDR3 DNA sequence: TGTGCCACAGCAGGGGGCCTTGGGGAGACCCAGTACTTC. Amino acids: CATAGGLGETQYF.

The J gene is TRBJ2-7, the V gene TRBV2; D is unclear. Trimming took off 4 bases at V and 6 bases at J, with 16 bases between the two ends. This CDR3 is 14 amino acids long. Germline CDR1 SNHLY, CDR2 FYNNEI. The CDR3 nucleotides are TGTGCCAGCAGTGGTAGCCCGGCGGTGGGCGAGCAGTACTTC. As protein: CASSGSPAVGEQYF.

The gene calls are TRBV28 and TRBJ2-7; 12 bases line up with TRBD2. Trimming removed 8 bases from V and 7 bases from J; junction bases left unmatched: 6. CDR1 and CDR2 (germline): MDHEN, SYDVKM. This CDR3 comprises 13 residues. The CDR3 bases are TGTGCCAGCGGACTAGCGGGACTGAAAGAGCAGTACTTC. It specifies CASGLAGLKEQYF.